Following are 17 T cell receptor beta chains from one sample sequenced in a study of CD8+ T cells in alopecia areata. As the sequencing template, cDNA was produced by extracting RNA and reverse transcribing it. Assay used: immunoSEQ multiplex PCR; TCRdb lists only in-frame clones, some missing. The table has roughly 150,000 clones, 50% to 65% seen once. The sample taken for sequencing was CD4+ T cells sorted from blood. The receptor set was obtained from a human donor in good health.

This chain connects TRBV30 to TRBJ2-3, with 10 positions matching TRBD2. The J segment lost 2 bases and the V segment lost 8 bases, leaving 4 bases of the junction unmatched. The CDR3 is 13 amino acids. Germline assignment: CDR1 GTSNPN and CDR2 SVGIG (reference sequence). CDR3 region: CAAAGGDTDTQYF. CDR3 in DNA: TGTGCCGCAGCGGGGGGGGACACAGATACGCAGTATTTT.

The gene calls are TRBV27 and TRBJ2-2; TRBD1 aligns across 7 bases. CDR1 is MNHEY and CDR2 is SMNVEV in the germline V gene (reference sequence). The CDR3 totals 15 residues. The V gene end was trimmed by 8 bases and the J gene end by 6 bases; junction bases not matched to a gene: 12. The CDR3 coding sequence is TGTGCCAGCGCCCGGGACAGAACTCCCCCCGGGGAGCTGTTTTTT. Encoded protein: CASARDRTPPGELFF.

The J gene is TRBJ2-5, the V gene TRBV18; D not certain. V lost 0 bases to trimming and J lost 3 bases, with 5 bases between them. Per germline, CDR1 KGHSH and CDR2 LQKENI. The CDR3 has 13 amino acids. For the CDR3, the DNA is TGTGCCAGCTCACCACCGGTTGAAGAGACCCAGTACTTC. The encoded protein is CASSPPVEETQYF.

The J gene is TRBJ2-1, the V gene TRBV5-6, with D maybe TRBD1 (6 bases). Germline CDR1 is SGHDT and CDR2 is YYEEEE. Trimming pared 8 bases from V and 2 bases from J, leaving 14 bases between. This CDR3 has 14 amino acids. DNA of the CDR3: TGTGCCAGTGGGTACAGGGCAACCTACAATGAGCAGTTCTTC. It translates to CASGYRATYNEQFF.

CDR3 DNA sequence: TGCGCCAGCAGCCAAGAGTCTAGCTCCTGGGAGACCCAGTACTTC. Translated: CASSQESSSWETQYF. The rearrangement links TRBV4-1 to TRBJ2-5; possible D gene TRBD2, 5 bases. Per the germline V gene, CDR1 is MGHRA and CDR2 is YSYEKL. The CDR3 is made up of 15 amino acids. Trimming removed 0 bases at V and 5 bases at J, with 13 bases between.

V usage is TRBV11-2 and J usage is TRBJ2-5, with D perhaps matching TRBD2 (6 bases). The CDR3 is 16 amino acids. CDR1 and CDR2 from the germline V gene are SGHAT and FQNNGV. Trimming removed 0 bases from V and 5 bases from J, with 16 bases in between. For the CDR3, the DNA is TGTGCCAGCAGCTTAGACCTGCGGGGAAGGCGGGAGACCCAGTACTTC. Translation gives CASSLDLRGRRETQYF.

The gene calls are TRBV4-1 and TRBJ2-7; 13 nucleotides match TRBD2. V shed 1 base, J shed 6 bases, and the junction held 9 bases outside the gene matches. The CDR3 consists of 17 residues. The germline V gene encodes CDR1 MGHRA and CDR2 YSYEKL. CDR3 region: CASSQGLAGGPSSEQYF. DNA for the CDR3: TGCGCCAGCAGCCAAGGACTAGCGGGAGGCCCATCTAGCGAGCAGTACTTC.

This chain joins TRBV2 and TRBJ2-3; a possible D gene is TRBD1 (5 bases). V shed 1 base and J shed 9 bases, with 8 bases lying between them. Germline CDR1 reads SNHLY; CDR2 reads FYNNEI. The CDR3 loop spans 12 amino acids. Here the CDR3 DNA reads TGTGCCAGCAGTGAAGATAGGGGCACGCAGTATTTT. This encodes CASSEDRGTQYF.

This clone occurred a few times. The chain employs TRBV21-1 and TRBJ2-7; whether TRBD2, the table's D call, matches the DNA was not checked. TRBV21-1 is given as a pseudogene. The CDR3 sequence is 15 residues long. CDR3 sequence: CARPVFGRRSYEQYF. The CDR3 DNA follows: TGTGCCAGACCAGTTTTCGGGAGGCGCTCCTACGAGCAGTACTTC.

The gene calls are TRBV11-2 and TRBJ2-3; D call uncertain. The CDR3 extends over 15 amino acids. Germline CDR1 reads SGHAT; CDR2 reads FQNNGV. V shed 1 base and J shed 3 bases, with 11 bases lying between them. CDR3 residues: CASSLGRSRTDTQYF. Here the CDR3 DNA reads TGTGCCAGCAGCTTAGGGCGGTCGCGTACAGATACGCAGTATTTT.

The chain links TRBV25-1 to TRBJ1-1; D possibly corresponds to TRBD1 (6 bases). Germline V lookup: CDR1 MGHDK, CDR2 SYGVNS. This CDR3 comprises 15 residues. The V and J ends lost 5 bases and 11 bases respectively, with 24 bases between them. CDR3 amino acids: CASSPLVGGARGAFF. In DNA, the CDR3 is TGTGCCAGCAGTCCCCTTGTGGGAGGGGCAAGGGGGGCTTTCTTT.

This clone was picked up one time. The gene calls are TRBV2 and TRBJ2-5; a weak D match, TRBD2 (5 bases). V was clipped by 4 bases and J by 5 bases, with 11 bases between them. This CDR3 contains 13 residues. The germline V gene encodes CDR1 SNHLY and CDR2 FYNNEI. The CDR3, as DNA: TGTGCCAGCAGTGGCCCGGGATCGGAGACCCAGTACTTC. It is translated as CASSGPGSETQYF.

In DNA, the CDR3 is TGCGCCAGCAGCCGAACCGGACAGGGGAGAGTTGACTACGAGCAGTACTTC. Its protein product is CASSRTGQGRVDYEQYF. The chain uses TRBV5-1 and TRBJ2-7; 9 bases map to TRBD1. The germline V gene encodes CDR1 SGHRS and CDR2 YFSETQ. Unmatched junction bases numbered 14, after V lost 4 bases and J lost 3 bases. This CDR3 spans 17 amino acids.

This clone was recorded once. The chain links TRBV5-4 to TRBJ2-5; TRBD2 agrees at 10 bases. The CDR3 contains 16 residues. Looked up from germline, CDR1 is SGHNT and CDR2 is YYREEE (reference sequence). V dropped 3 bases and J dropped 4; count of bases not matched to a gene: 9. CDR3 residues: CASSWGAGGPGETQYF. The CDR3 DNA follows: TGTGCCAGCAGCTGGGGAGCGGGAGGGCCGGGAGAGACCCAGTACTTC.

This sequence joins TRBV30 and TRBJ1-2; TRBD1 agrees at 7 bases. The CDR3 sequence is 14 residues long. With V trimmed by 4 bases and J by 4 bases, 9 bases remained unmatched. CDR1 GTSNPN and CDR2 SVGIG come from the germline V gene (reference sequence). CDR3 in DNA: TGTGCCTGGAAATACAGGGGTTCGGGCTATGGCTACACCTTC. It codes for CAWKYRGSGYGYTF.

V gene TRBV5-6 combines with J gene TRBJ2-5; tentatively, D is TRBD2 (7 bases). The length of the CDR3 is 16 residues. Germline lookup yields CDR1 SGHDT and CDR2 YYEEEE. Trimming shortened V by 3 bases and J by 4 bases, and 19 bases separated the two germline ends. Written as DNA, the CDR3 is TGTGCCAGCAGCTCGCGGACTAGGGGGGGTCCAGAGACCCAGTACTTC. It translates to CASSSRTRGGPETQYF.

This chain uses TRBV5-1 with TRBJ2-7; TRBD2 matches at 9 bases. CDR1 is SGHRS and CDR2 is YFSETQ in the germline V gene. Losses at the gene ends were 4 bases for V and 5 bases for J; bases not matched to a gene: 10. The CDR3 loop spans 15 amino acids. CDR3 amino acids: CASSDGLAQSNEQYF. CDR3 coding DNA: TGCGCCAGCAGCGACGGACTAGCGCAAAGTAACGAGCAGTACTTC.